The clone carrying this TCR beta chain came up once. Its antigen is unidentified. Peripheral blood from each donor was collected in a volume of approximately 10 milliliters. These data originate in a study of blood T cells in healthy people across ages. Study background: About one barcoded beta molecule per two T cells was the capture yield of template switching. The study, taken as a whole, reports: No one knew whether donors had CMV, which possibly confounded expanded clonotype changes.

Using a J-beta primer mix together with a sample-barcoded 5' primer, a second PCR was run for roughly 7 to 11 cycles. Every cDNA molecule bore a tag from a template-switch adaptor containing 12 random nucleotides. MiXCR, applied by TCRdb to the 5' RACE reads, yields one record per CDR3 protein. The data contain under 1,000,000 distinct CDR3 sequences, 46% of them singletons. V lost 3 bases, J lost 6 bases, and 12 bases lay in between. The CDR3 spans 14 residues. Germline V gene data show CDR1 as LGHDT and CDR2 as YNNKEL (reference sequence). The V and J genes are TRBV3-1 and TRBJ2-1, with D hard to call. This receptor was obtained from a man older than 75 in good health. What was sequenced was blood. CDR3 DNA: TGTGCCAGCAGCCATGCCTCCCTCGGCAATGAGCAGTTCTTC. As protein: CASSHASLGNEQFF.